Below, one T cell receptor beta chain is given with its context. Its matching antigen is unknown. The record originates from a study of CD8 T cells in Susac syndrome. Multiple sclerosis controls were treatment-naive patients with stable or active relapsing-remitting disease. Negative isolation yielded CD8+ and CD4+ T cells; FACS enriched TEMRA cells. The CDR3 extends over 13 amino acids. Germline V gene sequence: CDR1 MNHEY, CDR2 SVGEGT. Trimming removed 8 bases at V and 4 bases at J, with 14 bases between. Random hexamers were used to reverse transcribe roughly 0.5 to 1 ug of RNA. Coverage of TCR beta CDR3 amplification by immunoSEQ multiplex PCR extended to 54 Vbeta and 13 Jbeta. TCRdb used MiXCR to reprocess the immunoSEQ multiplex PCR reads, holding one entry per CDR3 protein. The table has 100,000 to 150,000 distinct CDR3 sequences, approximately 93% seen once. Overall study findings and caveats: It was acknowledged in the study that its TCR sequencing and HLA analysis involved a relatively small number of individuals.

This chain uses TRBV6-2 or TRBV6-3 with TRBJ1-1; TRBD1 might be the D (5 bases). The sample taken for sequencing was CD8+ T cells from PBMCs. This TCR derives from a human donor with multiple sclerosis. The CDR3 sequence: CASRTSGGTEAFF. The CDR3 bases are TGTGCCAGCCGAACAAGTGGGGGCACTGAAGCTTTCTTT.